What follows are 20 T cell receptor beta chains derived from one specimen sequenced in a study of a mutant IDH1 vaccine in newly diagnosed glioma. The time point: baseline, week 1 (first vaccination visit). Noted treatment: pre-vaccination baseline after standard-of-care therapy. The method was immunoSEQ multiplex PCR; TCRdb's version includes in-frame clones alone and lacks a portion of them. The sample shows 45,000 to 60,000 clones, 60% to 85% of them seen only once. The source material was PBMCs, sampled from a glioma patient treated with radiotherapy, temozolomide or both. These receptors came from a woman aged 40 to 55 with glioma.

This rearrangement joins TRBV19 to TRBJ2-6; D possibly uses TRBD1 or TRBD2 (5 bases each). Trimming removed 5 bases at V and 0 bases at J, with 20 bases between. The CDR3 covers 19 residues. CDR1 is LNHDA, CDR2 SQIVND, per germline (reference sequence). The CDR3 DNA is TGTGCCAGTAGTCCTCTGTGGGGGACGGCAACCTCTGGGGCCAACGTCCTGACTTTC. Translation gives CASSPLWGTATSGANVLTF.

This chain uses TRBV21-1 with TRBJ1-1; the listed D gene, TRBD1, was not tested against the DNA. TRBV21-1 is termed a pseudogene. The CDR3 has 15 residues. CDR3 coding DNA: TGTGCCAGCAGCTCCCCCGACAAGATGAACACTGAAGCTTTCTTT. Its translation: CASSSPDKMNTEAFF.

The rearrangement links TRBV15 to TRBJ2-1; D is unclear. The V end lost 3 bases, the J end lost 4 bases, and 13 bases lay between the germline ends. There are 15 residues in the CDR3. Germline V gene data show CDR1 as LNHNV and CDR2 as YYDKDF (reference sequence). The CDR3 is CATSSLGNNYNEQFF. The CDR3 nucleotides read TGTGCCACCAGCAGTCTGGGGAATAATTACAATGAGCAGTTCTTC.

This clone was recorded only once. The chain links TRBV18 to TRBJ1-2; no definite D call. CDR1 is KGHSH and CDR2 is LQKENI in the germline V gene. Trimming took off 3 bases at V and 6 bases at J, with 11 bases between the two ends. This CDR3 comprises 13 residues. The CDR3 protein is CASSPRREDGYTF. In DNA form, the CDR3 reads TGTGCCAGCTCACCGCGGAGGGAGGATGGCTACACCTTC.

CDR3 in amino acids: CASSHNRRETDTQYF. The DNA of the CDR3 is TGTGCCAGCAGTCATAACCGCAGGGAAACAGATACGCAGTATTTT. This sequence joins TRBV7-9 and TRBJ2-3; D might be TRBD1 (5 bases). Germline loops: CDR1 SEHNR, CDR2 FQNEAQ (reference sequence). Trimming took 6 bases from V and 3 from J, leaving 16 bases between them. The CDR3 spans 15 residues. The entire variable domain, with the rest obtained from reference TRBV7-9 and TRBJ2-3, is as follows: DTGVSQNPRHKITKRGQNVTFRCDPISEHNRLYWYRQTLGQGPEFLTYFQNEAQLEKSRLLSDRFSAERPKGSFSTLEIQRTEQGDSAMYLCASSHNRRETDTQYFGPGTRLTVL.

This clone was counted a single time. The J gene is TRBJ1-2, the V gene TRBV7-2; a possible D gene is TRBD1 (5 bases). This CDR3 comprises 14 residues. V lost 1 base to trimming and J lost 2 bases, with 8 bases between them. Germline CDR1 and CDR2: SGHTA and FQGNSA. CDR3 sequence: CASSLVEGNYGYTF. The CDR3 bases are TGTGCCAGCAGCTTAGTCGAGGGGAACTATGGCTACACCTTC.

In DNA form, the CDR3 reads TGTGCCAGCAGCCCTCTCGGACTAGCGGGGAGTCAAGAGACCCAGTACTTC. It encodes CASSPLGLAGSQETQYF. V usage is TRBV7-9 and J usage is TRBJ2-5; 12 bases are shared with TRBD2. CDR3 length: 17 amino acids. Germline CDR1 is SEHNR and CDR2 is FQNEAQ (reference sequence). Trimming at V came to 5 bases and at J to 2 bases, leaving 9 bases not matched to a gene.

The chain is built from TRBV4-1 and TRBJ2-5; D unclear. Germline V lookup: CDR1 MGHRA, CDR2 YSYEKL. CDR3 length: 14 residues. V lost 1 base to trimming and J lost 3 bases, with 9 bases between them. The CDR3 bases are TGCGCCAGCAGCCAAGGAGGACCTGAAGAGACCCAGTACTTC. This encodes CASSQGGPEETQYF.

This clone turned up a few times. This chain uses TRBV27 with TRBJ2-7, with D possibly TRBD2 on 6 matching bases. The CDR3 contains 13 residues. The germline CDR1 and CDR2 sequences are MNHEY and SMNVEV (reference sequence). V was clipped by 2 bases and J by 3 bases, with 8 bases between them. The CDR3 here is CASSLRRGYEQYF. CDR3 sequence (DNA): TGTGCCAGCAGTTTACGGCGGGGCTACGAGCAGTACTTC.

The genes are TRBV27 and TRBJ2-3; 11 nucleotides line up with TRBD2. The CDR3 covers 14 residues. CDR1 and CDR2 from the germline V gene are MNHEY and SMNVEV (reference sequence). After removal of 8 bases from V and 8 bases from J, the junction contained 9 bases not matched to a gene. In DNA, the CDR3 is TGTGCCAGCGGTTGGATAGCGGGGGGGGGTACGCAGTATTTT. Translating gives CASGWIAGGGTQYF.

V gene TRBV27 combines with J gene TRBJ2-7; no clear D gene. CDR1 MNHEY and CDR2 SMNVEV come from the germline V gene (reference sequence). The V end was cut by 2 bases, the J end by 7 bases, with 12 bases between. This CDR3 is built from 13 residues. CDR3: CASSLKRAREQYF. CDR3 nucleotide sequence: TGTGCCAGCAGTTTAAAACGGGCGAGGGAGCAGTACTTC.

The V gene is TRBV23-1, the J gene TRBJ1-3, with D possibly being TRBD1 (5 bases). TRBV23-1 is flagged as an ORF with uncertain function. Trimming removed 10 bases from V and 0 bases from J, with 19 bases in between. The CDR3 covers 16 residues. The CDR3 DNA is TGCGCCACCATGGGAACAGGTTCCTACTCTGGAAACACCATATATTTT. Its translation: CATMGTGSYSGNTIYF.

The chain carries TRBV30 and TRBJ2-7, with D maybe TRBD1 (5 bases). The CDR3 contains 14 residues. Germline V gene lookup returns CDR1 GTSNPN and CDR2 SVGIG (reference sequence). V dropped 2 bases and J dropped 8 bases, with 19 bases sitting between them. This CDR3 is CAWSYPDSSNKQYF. The DNA of the CDR3 is TGTGCCTGGAGTTACCCAGACAGCAGTAACAAGCAGTACTTC. Full variable domain (remainder filled in from reference TRBV30 and TRBJ2-7): SQTIHQWPATLVQPVGSPLSLECTVEGTSNPNLYWYRQAAGRGLQLLFYSVGIGQISSEVPQNLSASRPQDRQFILSSKKLLLSDSGFYLCAWSYPDSSNKQYFGPGTRLTVT.

The chain is built from TRBV5-6 and TRBJ1-5; D may be TRBD1 (5 bases). From germline, CDR1 is SGHDT and CDR2 YYEEEE. This CDR3 has 17 residues. Trimming left V 1 base short and J 4 bases short, with 18 bases between. This CDR3 reads CASSLFGAQLGNQPQHF. The DNA for the CDR3 is TGTGCCAGCAGCTTGTTCGGGGCCCAATTAGGGAATCAGCCCCAGCATTTT.

This clone was picked up a small number of times. The CDR3 coding sequence is TGTGCCAGCAGCTTACAACAACAAGCGGGGGCCAGCACAGATACGCAGTATTTT. Amino acid sequence: CASSLQQQAGASTDTQYF. This sequence joins TRBV7-6 and TRBJ2-3; 8 positions agree with TRBD2. Germline-derived CDR1 and CDR2 are SGHVS and FNYEAQ. J gave up 0 bases and V 2 bases, and 10 bases lay outside the gene matches. This CDR3 contains 18 residues.

The chain couples TRBV30 to TRBJ2-7; 7 bases align to TRBD2. CDR1 and CDR2 (germline): GTSNPN, SVGIG (reference sequence). The CDR3 has 15 residues. V lost 0 bases to trimming and J lost 3 bases; unmatched junction nucleotides: 8. CDR3 in DNA: TGTGCCTGGAGTGTAGGGCTAGCGGAGCTCTACGAGCAGTACTTC. This encodes CAWSVGLAELYEQYF.

Comment on this clone: A much more abundant neighbour one base away suggests this may be a read error. The chain employs TRBV6-1 and TRBJ1-5, with D hard to call. There are 14 residues in the CDR3. From germline, CDR1 is MNHNS and CDR2 SASEGT. Trimming cost V 2 bases and J 15 bases, with 20 bases left between them. The CDR3 DNA sequence: TGTGCCAGCAGTGAACGCGAACTATTGAACAGAGGGCATTTT. Translation gives CASSERELLNRGHF.

The chain is built from TRBV19 and TRBJ2-5; 9 nucleotides match TRBD2. Germline loops: CDR1 LNHDA, CDR2 SQIVND (reference sequence). This CDR3 is 14 amino acids long. J lost 5 bases, V lost 3 bases, and 4 bases had no gene match. Here the CDR3 DNA reads TGTGCCAGTAGTATTGGGCTAGCGGGGGAGACCCAGTACTTC. It is translated as CASSIGLAGETQYF. Supplemented by reference TRBV19 and TRBJ2-5, the full variable domain reads DGGITQSPKYLFRKEGQNVTLSCEQNLNHDAMYWYRQDPGQGLRLIYYSQIVNDFQKGDIAEGYSVSREKKESFPLTVTSAQKNPTAFYLCASSIGLAGETQYFGPGTRLLVL.

The chain joins TRBV7-2 to TRBJ2-5, with D perhaps given as TRBD1 or TRBD2 (5 bases each). The V gene's germline CDR1 is SGHTA and CDR2 FQGNSA. The CDR3 totals 13 residues. V lost 5 bases to trimming and J lost 4 bases, with 11 bases between them. The CDR3 sequence: CASSRGLGETQYF. In DNA form, the CDR3 reads TGTGCCAGCAGCCGGGGCTTGGGAGAGACCCAGTACTTC.

The genes are TRBV7-2 and TRBJ2-7; D not resolved. Trimming took off 2 bases at V and 3 bases at J, with 20 bases between the two ends. The germline V gene encodes CDR1 SGHTA and CDR2 FQGNSA. The CDR3 totals 17 residues. The CDR3 sequence is CASSLRSTPRLLYEQYF. The CDR3 coding sequence is TGTGCCAGCAGCTTAAGATCAACTCCTCGATTACTCTACGAGCAGTACTTC. Using reference TRBV7-2 and TRBJ2-7 for the parts outside the CDR3, the full variable domain is GAGVSQSPSNKVTEKGKDVELRCDPISGHTALYWYRQSLGQGLEFLIYFQGNSAPDKSGLPSDRFSAERTGGSVSTLTIQRTQQEDSAVYLCASSLRSTPRLLYEQYFGPGTRLTVT.